These T cell receptor beta chains were read from a single sample in a study of cytomegalovirus exposure and HLA in healthy donors. Assay used: immunoSEQ multiplex PCR; TCRdb lists only in-frame clones, some missing. The profile shows about 65,000 clones, less than 65% of them singletons. Sequencing was done on a sample of PBMCs. The receptors shown here come from a man aged 25-45 years in good health and CMV-seronegative. CDR3s include the opening cysteine and the closing phenylalanine or tryptophan. Fields, in order: D gene, J gene, clone size, V gene, CDR3 protein, CDR3 DNA. A D gene is named only where the DNA matches it firmly. Only some rows state a clone size, as once, few, many or a class for expanded clones.

>-|TRBJ1-5|-|TRBV30
CAWSRSGNQPQHF
TGTGCCTGGAGTCGGTCAGGGAATCAGCCCCAGCATTTT
>-|TRBJ1-2|-|TRBV7-9
CASSEAGPNYGYTF
TGTGCCAGTAGCGAGGCAGGGCCTAACTATGGCTACACCTTC
>TRBD1|TRBJ2-2|-|TRBV7-9
CASSRLDGTANTGELFF
TGTGCCAGCAGCCGACTGGATGGGACAGCGAACACCGGGGAGCTGTTTTTT
>-|TRBJ1-2|-|TRBV9
CASSDHRENYGYTF
TGTGCCAGCAGCGATCACAGGGAAAACTATGGCTACACCTTC
>-|TRBJ1-1|few|TRBV7-8
CASSPHGVGGTEAFF
TGTGCCAGCAGCCCACATGGGGTCGGAGGGACTGAAGCTTTCTTT
>TRBD1|TRBJ2-5|once|TRBV2
CASRGKGETQYF
TGTGCCTCCAGGGGGAAAGGAGAGACCCAGTACTTC
>-|TRBJ2-1|-|TRBV5-6
CASSLVGGVGYNEQFF
TGTGCCAGCAGCTTGGTAGGGGGGGTGGGATACAATGAGCAGTTCTTC
>TRBD2|TRBJ2-3|-|TRBV6-1
CASSAKSSGATDTQYF
TGTGCCAGCAGTGCCAAATCTAGCGGGGCCACAGATACGCAGTATTTT
>-|TRBJ1-5|-|TRBV2
CASRRLGGQSNQPQHF
TGTGCCAGCAGGAGATTAGGCGGACAGTCCAATCAGCCCCAGCATTTT
>-|TRBJ1-6|few|TRBV9
CATSAGSSGSPLHF
TGTGCCACCTCAGCGGGGTCATCAGGTTCACCCCTCCACTTT
>TRBD1|TRBJ1-2|-|TRBV5-1
CASRSGGGYGYTF
TGCGCCAGCAGATCAGGGGGCGGCTATGGCTACACCTTC
>TRBD1|TRBJ1-4|-|TRBV30
CARGEGQGPNEKLFF
TGTGCCCGGGGTGAGGGACAGGGACCTAATGAAAAACTGTTTTTT
>-|TRBJ2-2|few|TRBV19
CASSPRWTGELFF
TGTGCCAGTAGCCCCCGGTGGACCGGGGAGCTGTTTTTT
>-|TRBJ1-1|-|TRBV7-3
CASSLRKGGDLAEAFF
TGTGCCAGCAGCTTAAGAAAAGGGGGGGACCTGGCTGAAGCTTTCTTT
>-|TRBJ1-1|few|TRBV6-5
CASSLDSMNTEAFF
TGTGCCAGCAGCCTCGACAGCATGAACACTGAAGCTTTCTTT
>TRBD2|TRBJ2-7|-|TRBV18
CASSAGVRSYEQYF
TGTGCCAGCTCGGCGGGGGTCCGCTCCTACGAGCAGTACTTC
>TRBD2|TRBJ2-5|few|TRBV7-9
CASSLGAGGPSRETQYF
TGTGCCAGCAGCTTAGGAGCGGGGGGACCCTCACGAGAGACCCAGTACTTC
>-|TRBJ1-1|-|TRBV15
CATSENFGGLTEAFF
TGTGCCACCAGCGAAAATTTCGGGGGGCTCACTGAAGCTTTCTTT
>TRBD1|TRBJ2-2|-|TRBV11-2
CASSLTGVSTGELFF
TGTGCCAGCAGCCTGACAGGGGTGAGCACCGGGGAGCTGTTTTTT
>-|TRBJ2-3|-|TRBV29-1
CSVEEILATDTQYF
TGCAGCGTTGAGGAGATTCTAGCGACAGATACGCAGTATTTT
>-|TRBJ1-1|-|TRBV5-1
CASSSGTSMNTEAFF
TGCGCCAGCAGCTCCGGGACAAGCATGAACACTGAAGCTTTCTTT
>-|TRBJ2-1|-|TRBV7-9
CASSIPSSYNEQFF
TGTGCCAGCTCCATTCCGAGCTCCTACAATGAGCAGTTCTTC
>-|TRBJ1-2|once|TRBV5-1
CASSGADYGYTF
TGCGCCAGCAGCGGGGCGGACTATGGCTACACCTTC
>-|TRBJ2-7|-|TRBV9
CASSVTDGYYEQYF
TGTGCCAGCAGCGTGACAGACGGGTACTACGAGCAGTACTTC
>-|TRBJ1-1|few|TRBV6-1
CASSILPDSYTEAFF
TGTGCCAGCAGTATTCTCCCCGACAGCTACACTGAAGCTTTCTTT
>TRBD1|TRBJ1-6|few|TRBV5-4
CASSLGTGVLVNSPLHF
TGTGCCAGCAGCTTGGGAACAGGGGTTCTGGTTAATTCACCCCTCCACTTT
>TRBD1|TRBJ1-5|-|TRBV2
CASRQATGVTNQPQHF
TGTGCCAGCAGACAGGCGACAGGGGTCACCAATCAGCCCCAGCATTTT
>-|TRBJ2-7|-|TRBV11-2
CASSRTGYEQYF
TGTGCCAGCAGCCGGACGGGGTACGAGCAGTACTTC
>TRBD2|TRBJ2-7|-|TRBV29-1
CSVGTSGGRYEQYF
TGCAGCGTCGGGACTAGCGGGGGACGCTACGAGCAGTACTTC
>-|TRBJ1-2|-|TRBV7-2
CASSLGGGVDRYTF
TGTGCCAGCAGCTTAGGAGGGGGGGTGGATCGCTACACCTTC
>TRBD1|TRBJ1-2|few|TRBV27
CASSSGQGFGYTF
TGTGCCAGCAGCTCGGGACAGGGTTTTGGCTACACCTTC
>TRBD1|TRBJ1-5|few|TRBV2
CAALKDRSGNQPQHF
TGTGCCGCACTGAAGGACAGGTCGGGCAATCAGCCCCAGCATTTT
>TRBD2|TRBJ2-5|-|TRBV30
CAWSPGTSGPETQYF
TGTGCCTGGAGCCCCGGGACTAGCGGTCCAGAGACCCAGTACTTC
>-|TRBJ2-5|few|TRBV5-1
CASRGTPYEETQYF
TGCGCCAGCAGAGGGACTCCTTATGAAGAGACCCAGTACTTC
>-|TRBJ1-4|-|TRBV7-9
CASSLRVGKDEKLFF
TGTGCCAGCAGTCTCAGGGTAGGGAAAGATGAAAAACTGTTTTTT
>-|TRBJ1-6|-|TRBV10-3
CAIRTERHNSPLHF
TGTGCCATCAGGACAGAGAGACATAATTCACCCCTCCACTTT
>TRBD2|TRBJ2-7|-|TRBV6-1
CASSKGLAGGSYEQYF
TGTGCCAGCAGTAAAGGACTAGCGGGGGGCTCCTACGAGCAGTACTTC
>-|TRBJ1-3|once|TRBV15
CATSRDVGAGNTIYF
TGTGCCACCAGCAGAGATGTAGGGGCTGGAAACACCATATATTTT
>TRBD1|TRBJ1-1|-|TRBV2
CAGRTGRGTEAFF
TGTGCCGGGAGGACAGGGCGAGGGACTGAAGCTTTCTTT
>-|TRBJ1-2|many|TRBV9
CASSVEGAKNYGYTF
TGTGCCAGCAGCGTAGAAGGGGCCAAAAACTATGGCTACACCTTC
>TRBD2|TRBJ2-5|-|TRBV7-9
CASSFGLAVNQETQYF
TGTGCCAGCAGCTTTGGACTAGCGGTAAACCAAGAGACCCAGTACTTC
>TRBD2|TRBJ2-2|few|TRBV4-2
CASSQETSVRKTGELFF
TGTGCCAGCAGCCAAGAAACTAGCGTGAGAAAGACCGGGGAGCTGTTTTTT
>-|TRBJ1-3|-|TRBV10-3
CAISARAGRTGNTIYF
TGTGCCATCAGTGCTCGGGCAGGGAGGACTGGAAACACCATATATTTT
>TRBD1|TRBJ2-5|-|TRBV12-5
CASGFTGGMETQYF
TGTGCTAGTGGTTTTACAGGGGGAATGGAGACCCAGTACTTC
>-|TRBJ2-2|-|TRBV2
CASSPQGSGELFF
TGTGCCAGCAGTCCACAGGGTTCCGGGGAGCTGTTTTTT
>-|TRBJ1-1|-|TRBV6-5
CASSSGGETEAFF
TGTGCCAGCAGCTCAGGCGGGGAAACTGAAGCTTTCTTT
>TRBD1|TRBJ2-3|-|TRBV25-1
CASSVQGAADTQYF
TGTGCCAGCAGTGTCCAGGGGGCCGCAGATACGCAGTATTTT
>TRBD1|TRBJ1-2|-|TRBV7-6
CASSLGTGEGYTF
TGTGCCAGCAGCCTCGGGACAGGGGAGGGCTACACCTTC
>TRBD1|TRBJ2-1|-|TRBV6-5
CASSYHLGQNYNEQFF
TGTGCCAGCAGTTACCATCTGGGACAGAACTACAATGAGCAGTTCTTC
>-|TRBJ2-5|-|TRBV18
CASSRQEKETQYF
TGTGCCAGCTCACGACAGGAAAAAGAGACCCAGTACTTC
>TRBD2|TRBJ2-5|-|TRBV9
CASSVGGGAYETQYF
TGTGCCAGCAGCGTAGGCGGGGGGGCCTACGAGACCCAGTACTTC
>-|TRBJ2-6|few|TRBV30
CASTGHLLRANVLTF
TGTGCCTCAACGGGACACCTCCTCAGGGCCAACGTCCTGACTTTC
>TRBD1|TRBJ1-4|-|TRBV6-1
CASSDPDRVNEKLFF
TGTGCCAGCAGTGATCCGGACAGGGTGAATGAAAAACTGTTTTTT
>TRBD2|TRBJ2-1|-|TRBV5-1
CASSLAASTSGPNEQFF
TGCGCCAGCAGCTTGGCGGCTTCGACTAGCGGGCCCAATGAGCAGTTCTTC
>-|TRBJ1-5|-|TRBV6-1
CASSGGGTVRRVQPQHF
TGTGCCAGCAGTGGGGGGGGGACCGTTAGAAGGGTTCAGCCCCAGCATTTT